Below, 21 T cell receptor beta chains from the same sample are listed, as sequenced in a study of blood T cell repertoires in COVID-19. Sequenced by immunoSEQ multiplex PCR; TCRdb stores in-frame clones only, minus some. This table holds about 210,000 clones, about 86% found once. The material sequenced was PBMCs or T cells enriched from blood (not recorded which). The receptors originated from a woman between 50 and 59 years old with acute COVID-19.

This clone was picked up a small number of times. The chain has TRBV15 and TRBJ1-1; D ambiguous. CDR1 and CDR2 from the germline V gene are LNHNV and YYDKDF (reference sequence). This CDR3 spans 14 amino acids. The V end was cut by 2 bases, the J end by 2 bases, with 9 bases between. Written as DNA, the CDR3 is TGTGCCACCAGCAGACGAACAGCTAACACTGAAGCTTTCTTT. It yields the protein CATSRRTANTEAFF.

This chain uses TRBV6-5 with TRBJ2-2; TRBD2 is a possible D gene (7 bases). Per the germline V gene, CDR1 is MNHEY and CDR2 is SVGAGI. Trimming stripped 5 bases from V and 0 bases from J, with 10 bases between. The CDR3 runs to 15 residues. DNA of the CDR3: TGTGCCAGCAGTAGGGGGGGAACGAACACCGGGGAGCTGTTTTTT. It encodes CASSRGGTNTGELFF.

This clone has just a few counts. The J gene is TRBJ2-3, the V gene TRBV7-2, with 10 bases lining up with TRBD1. The CDR3 spans 18 residues. The V segment lost 0 bases and the J segment 2 bases; nucleotides outside the gene matches: 8. Germline loops: CDR1 SGHTA, CDR2 FQGNSA. The DNA of the CDR3 is TGTGCCAGCAGCTTAGCGCCTTTTGGGACAGGGGCCACAGATACGCAGTATTTT. This codes for CASSLAPFGTGATDTQYF.

The V call is TRBV28, the J call TRBJ1-1; D is ambiguous. The CDR3 has 12 residues. Germline V gene lookup returns CDR1 MDHEN and CDR2 SYDVKM. V lost 4 bases and J lost 3, with 6 bases in between. The CDR3 loop reads CASSSRYTEAFF. The CDR3 bases are TGTGCCAGCAGTTCGAGGTACACTGAAGCTTTCTTT.

The rearrangement links TRBV19 to TRBJ2-1; possible D gene TRBD2, 7 bases. Germline V CDR1 and CDR2: LNHDA, SQIVND (reference sequence). The CDR3 is 15 amino acids. V lost 2 bases, J lost 6 bases, and 14 bases lay in between. The CDR3 reads CASSIPAGALNEQFF. CDR3 nucleotides: TGTGCCAGTAGTATACCTGCGGGGGCTCTCAATGAGCAGTTCTTC.

The chain couples TRBV28 to TRBJ1-5; perhaps TRBD1 as D (5 bases). There are 16 residues in the CDR3. Trimming pared 6 bases from V and 0 bases from J, leaving 15 bases between. Germline CDR1 is MDHEN and CDR2 is SYDVKM. The CDR3 reads CASSQLQGYSNQPQHF. In DNA, the CDR3 is TGTGCCAGCAGCCAGCTGCAGGGTTATAGCAATCAGCCCCAGCATTTT.

This clone was detected only a few times. The gene calls are TRBV7-9 and TRBJ2-2; 8 nucleotides align to TRBD1. The CDR3 consists of 15 residues. After removal of 5 bases from V and 4 bases from J, the junction contained 6 bases not matched to a gene. CDR1 is SEHNR and CDR2 is FQNEAQ in the germline V gene (reference sequence). CDR3 DNA: TGTGCCAGCAGCCAGGACAGGGCGGCCACCGGGGAGCTGTTTTTT. Translation: CASSQDRAATGELFF.

CDR3 region: CATSTYDREQETQYF. In nucleotides, the CDR3 is TGTGCCACCAGTACCTACGACAGGGAACAAGAGACCCAGTACTTC. V and J are TRBV15 and TRBJ2-5, with TRBD1 matching over 7 bases. The germline V gene encodes CDR1 LNHNV and CDR2 YYDKDF (reference sequence). With 6 bases clipped from V and 2 bases from J, the junction kept 9 bases outside the gene matches. The CDR3 is 15 amino acids.

This chain connects TRBV14 to TRBJ2-5, with D maybe TRBD1 (5 bases). Trimming pared 0 bases from V and 2 bases from J, leaving 13 bases between. CDR3 length equals 16 residues. Germline-derived CDR1 and CDR2 are SGHDN and FVKESK. As DNA, the CDR3 is TGTGCCAGCAGCCAAGAGCAGGGCCTAATACAAGAGACCCAGTACTTC. Its translation: CASSQEQGLIQETQYF.

The chain carries TRBV20-1 and TRBJ1-5, with D tentatively TRBD1 (5 bases). V was cut by 3 bases and J by 2 bases, with 11 bases left in between. Germline V gives CDR1 DFQATT, CDR2 SNEGSKA (reference sequence). There are 14 residues in the CDR3. For the CDR3, the DNA is TGCAGTGCTAGTGGGTTAGGGGGCAATCAGCCCCAGCATTTT. This translates into CSASGLGGNQPQHF.

The chain carries TRBV28 and TRBJ2-1, with 9 bases identical to TRBD1. The CDR3 has 15 residues. Per the germline V gene, CDR1 is MDHEN and CDR2 is SYDVKM. V trimming: 6 bases; J trimming: 9 bases; junction bases outside the gene matches: 12. The CDR3 DNA reads as TGTGCCAGCAGGAGGGGGACAGGGATTTTCACTGAGCAGTTCTTC. As protein: CASRRGTGIFTEQFF.

The chain joins TRBV7-9 to TRBJ1-1; D is unresolved. Trimming left V 2 bases short and J 9 bases short, with 13 bases between. Germline-derived CDR1 and CDR2 are SEHNR and FQNEAQ (reference sequence). CDR3 size: 13 residues. CDR3 amino acids: CASSLFQQNQAFF. In nucleotides, the CDR3 is TGTGCCAGCAGCTTATTTCAACAGAATCAAGCTTTCTTT.

The rearrangement joins TRBV5-1 to TRBJ2-3, with D perhaps TRBD1 (6 bases). CDR1 and CDR2 (germline): SGHRS, YFSETQ. This CDR3 has 16 amino acids. V lost 5 bases to trimming and J lost 0 bases, with 16 bases between them. As DNA, the CDR3 is TGCGCCAGCAGTTTCACCCGGACAGCTAGCACAGATACGCAGTATTTT. Translation: CASSFTRTASTDTQYF. Together with reference TRBV5-1 and TRBJ2-3, the CDR3 gives the full variable domain: KAGVTQTPRYLIKTRGQQVTLSCSPISGHRSVSWYQQTPGQGLQFLFEYFSETQRNKGNFPGRFSGRQFSNSRSEMNVSTLELGDSALYLCASSFTRTASTDTQYFGPGTRLTVL.

The J gene is TRBJ1-1, the V gene TRBV5-1; D gene uncertain. The CDR3 runs to 14 residues. V was pared by 4 bases and J by 0 bases, with 10 bases between. CDR1 SGHRS and CDR2 YFSETQ come from the germline V gene. The CDR3 region is CASSPYTLNTEAFF. CDR3 sequence (DNA): TGCGCCAGCAGCCCTTACACGTTGAACACTGAAGCTTTCTTT.

The chain carries TRBV11-2 and TRBJ1-4, with D possibly TRBD1 on 5 matching bases. Trimming pared 6 bases from V and 8 bases from J, leaving 19 bases between. The germline V gene has CDR1 SGHAT and CDR2 FQNNGV. This CDR3 contains 15 residues. CDR3: CASSQVGGGEEKLFF. For the CDR3, the DNA is TGTGCCAGCAGTCAAGTCGGGGGGGGAGAGGAAAAACTGTTTTTT.

On this clone itself: Sequence at one end of the junction differs from germline and may be a read error. This chain joins TRBV11-3 and TRBJ1-4; D is unclear. The CDR3 has 8 residues. Germline V gene sequence: CDR1 SGHNT, CDR2 YENEEA. CDR3 nucleotides: TGTGCCAGCAGCTTTGAGAGCTTT. Its protein product is CASSFESF.

CDR3 sequence: CATSLGTPGATEAFF. CDR3 coding DNA: TGTGCCACTTCACTCGGGACACCCGGGGCCACTGAAGCTTTCTTT. The chain links TRBV10-3 to TRBJ1-1, with D tentatively TRBD1 (6 bases). CDR1 and CDR2 (germline): ENHRY, SYGVKD. The CDR3 has 15 amino acids. V was clipped by 10 bases and J by 4 bases, with 22 bases between them.

The V and J genes are TRBV24-1 and TRBJ1-3; TRBD1 agrees at 8 bases. The J segment lost 0 bases and the V segment lost 9 bases, leaving 9 bases of the junction unmatched. The CDR3 is 16 amino acids. Germline V gene lookup returns CDR1 KGHDR and CDR2 SFDVKD. The CDR3 nucleotides are TGTGCCACCCTGGACAGGGTTAGGGTCTCTGGAAACACCATATATTTT. Protein product: CATLDRVRVSGNTIYF.

The genes are TRBV5-1 and TRBJ2-7, with D perhaps matching TRBD2 (6 bases). V lost 4 bases to trimming and J lost 2 bases, with 10 bases between them. Germline V lookup: CDR1 SGHRS, CDR2 YFSETQ. The CDR3 is 13 amino acids. CDR3 residues: CASSPEGPYEQYF. CDR3 DNA sequence: TGCGCCAGCAGCCCGGAGGGACCCTACGAGCAGTACTTC.

The table lists this clone with a few counts. The chain employs TRBV7-5 and TRBJ1-3. TRBV7-5 is flagged as a pseudogene. The CDR3 sequence is 13 residues long. Written as DNA, the CDR3 is TGTGTCGAGGCCCCGGGCTCTGGAAACACCATATATTTT. It is translated as CVEAPGSGNTIYF.

The rearrangement joins TRBV5-1 to TRBJ2-1, with TRBD2 matching 11 bases. CDR1 and CDR2 (germline): SGHRS, YFSETQ. This CDR3 has 17 residues. J lost 0 bases, V lost 1 base, and 3 bases had no gene match. The DNA of the CDR3 is TGCGCCAGCAGCTTGATTACTAGCGGGAGCTCCTACAATGAGCAGTTCTTC. It encodes CASSLITSGSSYNEQFF.